Presented here are 7 T cell receptor beta chains from one specimen sequenced in a study of T cells in Graves' hyperthyroidism and ophthalmopathy. Template material for amplifying TCR beta CDR3 regions consisted of RNA transcripts. The TCR CDR3 first-round RT-PCR relied on the HTBI primer set. TCRdb redid the calling of the multiplex PCR reads with MiXCR, one entry per CDR3 protein. There are approximately 600,000 distinct CDR3 sequences in the sample; roughly 20% occur only once, and 34% lies in the top ten. What was sequenced was blood. The receptors were gathered from a man aged 25-40 years with Graves' ophthalmopathy.

As to this clonotype: This may arise from a read error, as a much more abundant clone is one base away. V usage is TRBV30 and J usage is TRBJ2-7; 10 bases are a match to TRBD2. The CDR3 has 12 amino acids. Germline CDR1 is GTSNPN and CDR2 is SVGIG (reference sequence). With 4 bases clipped from V and 7 bases from J, the junction kept 4 bases outside the gene matches. In DNA form, the CDR3 reads TGTGCCTGGACTAGCGGGAGTCCTGAGCAGTACTTC. This translates into CAWTSGSPEQYF.

The chain is built from TRBV5-5 and TRBJ2-7; 7 bases match TRBD1. The CDR3 consists of 15 residues. In germline, CDR1 is SGHKS, CDR2 YYEKEE (reference sequence). The ends lost 0 bases at V and 6 bases at J; junction bases unmatched: 9. The DNA for the CDR3 is TGTGCCAGCAGCTTGGTCGACAGGGCAGGGTCCGAGCAGTACTTC. Its protein is CASSLVDRAGSEQYF. Full variable domain (remainder filled in from reference TRBV5-5 and TRBJ2-7): DAGVTQSPTHLIKTRGQQVTLRCSPISGHKSVSWYQQVLGQGPQFIFQYYEKEERGRGNFPDRFSARQFPNYSSELNVNALLLGDSALYLCASSLVDRAGSEQYFGPGTRLTVT.

This chain joins TRBV19 and TRBJ1-2, with D unclear. The CDR3 has 15 amino acids. Germline loops: CDR1 LNHDA, CDR2 SQIVND (reference sequence). V lost 6 bases and J lost 0, with 14 bases in between. The CDR3 protein is CASSIPGKTNYGYTF. CDR3 nucleotide sequence: TGTGCCAGTAGCATCCCTGGGAAGACTAACTATGGCTACACCTTC.

This clonotype has ten or more counts. The CDR3 DNA reads as TGTGCCAGCTCACCACCGGCGGCAGCCCGCTACGAGCAGTACTTC. Translating it yields CASSPPAAARYEQYF. V is TRBV18 and J is TRBJ2-7; D is uncertain. V dropped 0 bases and J dropped 3 bases, with 12 bases sitting between them. This CDR3 region has 15 residues. In germline, CDR1 is KGHSH, CDR2 LQKENI.

This clonotype has a handful of counts. The chain has TRBV11-2 and TRBJ2-2, with 8 bases matching TRBD2. Germline loops: CDR1 SGHAT, CDR2 FQNNGV. V shed 1 base, J shed 4 bases, and the junction held 11 bases outside the gene matches. The CDR3 consists of 18 residues. As DNA, the CDR3 is TGTGCCAGCAGCTTAGCCCCGGGTAGCGGGATGGCCACCGGGGAGCTGTTTTTT. It yields the protein CASSLAPGSGMATGELFF.

This clonotype came up a few times. This chain connects TRBV29-1 to TRBJ2-7; D is possibly TRBD1 or TRBD2 (6 bases each). Germline CDR1 is SQVTM and CDR2 is ANQGSEA. Trimming pared 7 bases from V and 0 bases from J, leaving 16 bases between. CDR3 length: 14 amino acids. As DNA, the CDR3 is TGCAGCGCCGGAGGGGGGCCCCACTCCTACGAGCAGTACTTC. Protein product: CSAGGGPHSYEQYF.

The table lists this clonotype with a count of one. A read error is possible here, since a much larger clone lies one base away. The chain joins TRBV28 to TRBJ1-2, with D unresolved. The CDR3 runs to 12 residues. CDR1 and CDR2 (germline): MDHEN, SYDVKM. The CDR3 protein is CASSTYNYSYTF. The CDR3 DNA reads TGTGCCAGCAGTACCTACAACTATAGCTACACCTTC.